Following are 21 T cell receptor beta chains from one sample sequenced in a study of shared clonotypes between healthy human individuals. The method was immunoSEQ multiplex PCR; TCRdb's version includes in-frame clones alone and lacks a portion of them. In the table there are about 2.4 million clones, 80% to 95% of which are singletons. The sample comprised naive CD4+ T cells from PBMCs. Subset given: CD45RA+ positively selected. These TCRs come from a man younger than 30 in good health. Some clones in this sample may be carry-over from other donors' samples.

The V gene is TRBV28, the J gene TRBJ1-2; D might be TRBD1 (5 bases). Looked up from germline, CDR1 is MDHEN and CDR2 is SYDVKM. Trimming took 8 bases from V and 0 from J, leaving 13 bases between them. CDR3 length: 14 amino acids. CDR3 nucleotides: TGTGCCAGCCTAGGGGCAGGAGCTAACTATGGCTACACCTTC. It specifies CASLGAGANYGYTF.

This clone was observed a single time. The chain couples TRBV10-3 to TRBJ1-2, with 9 nucleotides matching TRBD1. The CDR3 runs to 15 residues. Germline values: CDR1 ENHRY, CDR2 SYGVKD. V lost 10 bases, J lost 2 bases, and 11 bases stayed unmatched. In nucleotides, the CDR3 is TGTGCCACTACTCTAGAGACAGGGGGGAACTATGGCTACACCTTC. Translated: CATTLETGGNYGYTF.

The chain joins TRBV5-8 to TRBJ1-2; 8 positions match TRBD1. This CDR3 is 14 amino acids long. Germline CDR1 and CDR2: SGHTS and YDEGEE. The ends lost 4 bases at V and 0 bases at J; junction bases unmatched: 2. Here the CDR3 reads CASSGTGSNYGYTF. In DNA form, the CDR3 reads TGTGCCAGCAGCGGGACAGGCTCTAACTATGGCTACACCTTC.

This sequence joins TRBV5-1 and TRBJ1-2; D is perhaps TRBD1 (6 bases). V was cut by 0 bases and J by 1 base, with 16 bases left in between. Germline V gene sequence: CDR1 SGHRS, CDR2 YFSETQ. This CDR3 has 17 amino acids. The CDR3 DNA is TGCGCCAGCAGCTTGGTACAGGGATCGCTTCTTAACTATGGCTACACCTTC. Protein product: CASSLVQGSLLNYGYTF. The full variable domain, completed using reference TRBV5-1 and TRBJ1-2, is KAGVTQTPRYLIKTRGQQVTLSCSPISGHRSVSWYQQTPGQGLQFLFEYFSETQRNKGNFPGRFSGRQFSNSRSEMNVSTLELGDSALYLCASSLVQGSLLNYGYTFGSGTRLTVV.

V is TRBV29-1 and J is TRBJ2-1; D is unclear. The CDR3 totals 11 residues. V was shortened by 7 bases and J by 8 bases, with 12 bases between the two germline ends. Germline loops: CDR1 SQVTM, CDR2 ANQGSEA. CDR3 residues: CSGTIVDEQFF. The CDR3 DNA is TGCAGCGGTACTATAGTGGATGAGCAGTTCTTC.

This chain uses TRBV7-2 with TRBJ1-5; the D is unclear. Trimming stripped 3 bases from V and 0 bases from J, with 9 bases between. The CDR3 runs 15 residues. The germline V gene encodes CDR1 SGHTA and CDR2 FQGNSA. DNA of the CDR3: TGTGCCAGCAGCTTCCGGGCCGGTAGCAATCAGCCCCAGCATTTT. Translation: CASSFRAGSNQPQHF.

This clone is a singleton in its sample. This chain uses TRBV5-1 with TRBJ2-3, with a weak D call TRBD2 (6 bases). The germline CDR1 and CDR2 sequences are SGHRS and YFSETQ. The CDR3 has 14 amino acids. V was clipped by 1 base and J by 5 bases, with 11 bases between them. The CDR3 region is CASSLRLEKDTQYF. CDR3 DNA: TGCGCCAGCAGCTTGAGACTAGAAAAAGATACGCAGTATTTT. Complete variable domain (other parts from reference TRBV5-1 and TRBJ2-3): KAGVTQTPRYLIKTRGQQVTLSCSPISGHRSVSWYQQTPGQGLQFLFEYFSETQRNKGNFPGRFSGRQFSNSRSEMNVSTLELGDSALYLCASSLRLEKDTQYFGPGTRLTVL.

Points on this clone: One end of the junction varies from germline; a read error may be responsible. The V and J genes are TRBV5-1 and TRBJ1-5; 7 bases match TRBD1. The CDR3 length is 14 residues. CDR1 and CDR2 (germline): SGHRS, YFSETQ. The DNA of the CDR3 is TGCGCCAGCAGCTTGGAGAACAGGGGCCAGATGTCCCCTTTT. It is translated as CASSLENRGQMSPF.

The chain combines TRBV7-2 with TRBJ1-2; TRBD1 is a possible D gene (6 bases). V was trimmed by 7 bases and J by 4 bases, leaving 13 bases between them. Germline lookup yields CDR1 SGHTA and CDR2 FQGNSA. This CDR3 has 13 amino acids. The chain's CDR3 is CASTLTDSYGYTF. DNA of the CDR3: TGTGCCAGCACCCTTACGGACAGCTATGGCTACACCTTC. The full variable domain, completed using reference TRBV7-2 and TRBJ1-2, is GAGVSQSPSNKVTEKGKDVELRCDPISGHTALYWYRQSLGQGLEFLIYFQGNSAPDKSGLPSDRFSAERTGGSVSTLTIQRTQQEDSAVYLCASTLTDSYGYTFGSGTRLTVV.

V usage is TRBV11-3 and J usage is TRBJ2-3, with TRBD2 identical over 11 bases. The germline V gene has CDR1 SGHNT and CDR2 YENEEA. This CDR3 is 16 amino acids long. With V trimmed by 3 bases and J by 5 bases, 7 bases remained unmatched. The CDR3 loop reads CASSFGTSGSLDTQYF. In DNA form, the CDR3 reads TGTGCCAGCAGCTTTGGAACTAGCGGGAGTTTAGATACGCAGTATTTT.

This chain connects TRBV5-1 to TRBJ2-4; D is unclear. Trimming left V 0 bases short and J 1 base short, with 11 bases between. The CDR3 is 16 amino acids. From germline, CDR1 is SGHRS and CDR2 YFSETQ. The CDR3 sequence is CASSLEPWPAKNIQYF. The CDR3 DNA reads as TGCGCCAGCAGCTTGGAACCGTGGCCGGCCAAAAACATTCAGTACTTC.

This clone was seen a single time. Distinct nucleotide sequences in the sample also encode this CDR3. The rearrangement links TRBV18 to TRBJ2-7, with D unclear. Per the germline V gene, CDR1 is KGHSH and CDR2 is LQKENI. The CDR3 consists of 12 residues. V lost 1 base to trimming and J lost 5 bases, with 6 bases between them. CDR3 sequence (DNA): TGTGCCAGCTCACCACTAGGTCACGAGCAGTACTTC. Encoded protein: CASSPLGHEQYF. Based on the CDR3 plus reference TRBV18 and TRBJ2-7, the full variable domain is NAGVMQNPRHLVRRRGQEARLRCSPMKGHSHVYWYRQLPEEGLKFMVYLQKENIIDESGMPKERFSAEFPKEGPSILRIQQVVRGDSAAYFCASSPLGHEQYFGPGTRLTVT.

The rearrangement uses TRBV7-9 and TRBJ2-2; 13 nucleotides line up with TRBD2. Per germline, CDR1 SEHNR and CDR2 FQNEAQ (reference sequence). Unmatched junction bases numbered 9, after V lost 4 bases and J lost 4 bases. The CDR3 is 18 residues long. The CDR3 loop is CASSSTSGRAAGTGELFF. CDR3 sequence (DNA): TGTGCCAGCAGCTCTACTAGCGGGAGGGCCGCTGGCACCGGGGAGCTGTTTTTT.

This chain joins TRBV4-1 and TRBJ1-3; maybe TRBD1 (5 bases). CDR1 and CDR2 from the germline V gene are MGHRA and YSYEKL. The CDR3 runs to 16 residues. V lost 0 bases and J 0 bases, leaving 9 bases between the germline ends. In DNA, the CDR3 is TGCGCCAGCAGCCAAGAGAGGGGCCGCTCTGGAAACACCATATATTTT. It is translated as CASSQERGRSGNTIYF.

V gene TRBV6-5 combines with J gene TRBJ1-5, with D uncertain. CDR3 size: 12 residues. V gave up 8 bases and J gave up 7 bases, with 12 bases separating them. Per germline, CDR1 MNHEY and CDR2 SVGAGI. CDR3 sequence (DNA): TGTGCCAGCGGGGAGACTAGGCAGCCCCAGCATTTT. Translation gives CASGETRQPQHF.

This clone was found a few times. The J gene is TRBJ2-1, the V gene TRBV5-4; 7 bases are a match to TRBD1. The germline V gene encodes CDR1 SGHNT and CDR2 YYREEE (reference sequence). The CDR3 runs to 14 residues. J gave up 8 bases and V 4 bases, and 9 bases lay outside the gene matches. The CDR3 region has the DNA TGTGCCAGCAGCAAACAGGGGCTTGTCGATGAGCAGTTCTTC. Amino acid sequence: CASSKQGLVDEQFF.

This sequence joins TRBV27 and TRBJ2-5; a weak D match, TRBD1 (5 bases). This CDR3 region has 15 residues. The germline V gene encodes CDR1 MNHEY and CDR2 SMNVEV (reference sequence). V gave up 5 bases and J gave up 5 bases, with 18 bases separating them. CDR3 in amino acids: CASSPRRGAIETQYF. As DNA, the CDR3 is TGTGCCAGCAGTCCCCGTAGGGGTGCGATCGAGACCCAGTACTTC.

Concerning this clone itself: Additional DNA sequences in this sample encode the identical CDR3. The chain couples TRBV5-1 to TRBJ1-1, with 8 bases identical to TRBD1. The junction had 3 bases not matched to a gene; V was cut back by 0 bases and J by 5 bases. The CDR3 has 14 amino acids. Germline loops: CDR1 SGHRS, CDR2 YFSETQ. CDR3 sequence (DNA): TGCGCCAGCAGCTTGGACAGGGGGGTTACTGAAGCTTTCTTT. Translated: CASSLDRGVTEAFF. Together with reference TRBV5-1 and TRBJ1-1, the CDR3 gives the full variable domain: KAGVTQTPRYLIKTRGQQVTLSCSPISGHRSVSWYQQTPGQGLQFLFEYFSETQRNKGNFPGRFSGRQFSNSRSEMNVSTLELGDSALYLCASSLDRGVTEAFFGQGTRLTVV.

The CDR3 region is CASSPLAGVRLYF. CDR3 coding DNA: TGTGCCAGCAGTCCTTTGGCAGGAGTAAGACTGTACTTC. The J gene is TRBJ2-7, the V gene TRBV28, with D unclear. Germline V gene sequence: CDR1 MDHEN, CDR2 SYDVKM. Deletions cut 5 bases from V and 12 bases from J, with 20 bases between. This CDR3 is 13 amino acids long. Combining the CDR3 with reference TRBV28 and TRBJ2-7 gives the whole variable domain DVKVTQSSRYLVKRTGEKVFLECVQDMDHENMFWYRQDPGLGLRLIYFSYDVKMKEKGDIPEGYSVSREKKERFSLILESASTNQTSMYLCASSPLAGVRLYFGPGTRLTVT.

V gene TRBV27 combines with J gene TRBJ2-3; D uncertain. Deletions cut 0 bases from V and 0 bases from J, with 13 bases between. Germline V lookup: CDR1 MNHEY, CDR2 SMNVEV (reference sequence). The CDR3 consists of 17 residues. This CDR3 reads CASSLSWLEVSTDTQYF. The CDR3 coding sequence is TGTGCCAGCAGTTTATCCTGGCTAGAAGTAAGCACAGATACGCAGTATTTT.

The chain joins TRBV12-5 to TRBJ1-2, with 8 bases aligning to TRBD1. The CDR3 has 12 amino acids. After removal of 3 bases from V and 8 bases from J, the junction contained 2 bases not matched to a gene. Germline V gives CDR1 LGHNT, CDR2 FRNRAP. CDR3: CASGLGTGGYTF. CDR3 sequence (DNA): TGTGCTAGTGGTTTAGGGACAGGCGGCTACACCTTC.